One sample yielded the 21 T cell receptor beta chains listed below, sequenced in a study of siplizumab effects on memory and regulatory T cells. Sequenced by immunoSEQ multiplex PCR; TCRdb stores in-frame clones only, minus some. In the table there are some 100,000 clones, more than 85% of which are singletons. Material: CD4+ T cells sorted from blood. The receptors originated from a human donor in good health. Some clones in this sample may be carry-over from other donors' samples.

CDR3 nucleotides: TGTGCCAGTAAGGCTAGCGGGAGAAGCGGCGAGCAGTACTTC. Protein product: CASKASGRSGEQYF. The chain carries TRBV19 and TRBJ2-7; 10 nucleotides align to TRBD2. With 7 bases clipped from V and 6 bases from J, the junction kept 9 bases outside the gene matches. Germline loops: CDR1 LNHDA, CDR2 SQIVND (reference sequence). The CDR3 contains 14 residues.

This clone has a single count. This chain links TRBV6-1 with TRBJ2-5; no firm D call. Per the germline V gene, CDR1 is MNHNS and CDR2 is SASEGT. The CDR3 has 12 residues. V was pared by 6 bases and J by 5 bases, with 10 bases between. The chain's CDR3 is CASRPSSETQYF. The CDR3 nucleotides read TGTGCCAGCAGGCCTTCTTCGGAGACCCAGTACTTC.

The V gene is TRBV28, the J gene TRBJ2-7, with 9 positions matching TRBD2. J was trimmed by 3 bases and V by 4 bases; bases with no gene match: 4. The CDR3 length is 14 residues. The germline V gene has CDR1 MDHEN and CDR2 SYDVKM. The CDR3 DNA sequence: TGTGCCAGCAGTTCCCTAGCGGGATTCTACGAGCAGTACTTC. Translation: CASSSLAGFYEQYF.

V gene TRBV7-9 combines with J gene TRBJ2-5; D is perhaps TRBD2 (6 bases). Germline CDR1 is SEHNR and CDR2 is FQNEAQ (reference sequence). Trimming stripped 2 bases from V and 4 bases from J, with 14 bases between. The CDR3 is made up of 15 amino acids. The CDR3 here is CASSLSASAAETQYF. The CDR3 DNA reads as TGTGCCAGCAGCTTAAGCGCTAGCGCCGCAGAGACCCAGTACTTC.

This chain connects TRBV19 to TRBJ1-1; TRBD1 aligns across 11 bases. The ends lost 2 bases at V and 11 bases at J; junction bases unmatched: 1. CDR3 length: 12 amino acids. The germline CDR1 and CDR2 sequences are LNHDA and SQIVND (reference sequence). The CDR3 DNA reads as TGTGCCAGTAGTATACGGGACAGGGGGGCTTTCTTT. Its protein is CASSIRDRGAFF.

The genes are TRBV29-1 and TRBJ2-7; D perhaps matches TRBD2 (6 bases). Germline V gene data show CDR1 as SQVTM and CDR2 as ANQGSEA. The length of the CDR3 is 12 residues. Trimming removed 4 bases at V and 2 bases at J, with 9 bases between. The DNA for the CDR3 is TGCAGCGTTGTGGAGGGAACCTACGAGCAGTACTTC. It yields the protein CSVVEGTYEQYF.

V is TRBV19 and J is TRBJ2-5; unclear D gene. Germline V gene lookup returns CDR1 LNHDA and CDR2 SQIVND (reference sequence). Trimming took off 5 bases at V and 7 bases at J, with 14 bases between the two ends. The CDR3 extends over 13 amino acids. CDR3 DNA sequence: TGTGCCAGTAGTTCGCAAAAAAGAGGGACCCAGTACTTC. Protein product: CASSSQKRGTQYF.

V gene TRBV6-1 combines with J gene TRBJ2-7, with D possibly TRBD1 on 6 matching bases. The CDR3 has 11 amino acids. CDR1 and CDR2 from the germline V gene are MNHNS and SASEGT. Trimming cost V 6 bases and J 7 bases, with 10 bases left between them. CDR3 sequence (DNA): TGTGCCAGCAGCCAAGGGGGAGAGCAGTACTTC. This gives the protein CASSQGGEQYF.

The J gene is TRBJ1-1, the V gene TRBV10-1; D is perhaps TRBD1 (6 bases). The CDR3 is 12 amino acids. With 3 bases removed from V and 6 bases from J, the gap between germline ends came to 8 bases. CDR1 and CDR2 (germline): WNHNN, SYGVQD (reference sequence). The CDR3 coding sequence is TGCGCCAGCAGTGAACAGGGATCTGAAGCTTTCTTT. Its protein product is CASSEQGSEAFF.

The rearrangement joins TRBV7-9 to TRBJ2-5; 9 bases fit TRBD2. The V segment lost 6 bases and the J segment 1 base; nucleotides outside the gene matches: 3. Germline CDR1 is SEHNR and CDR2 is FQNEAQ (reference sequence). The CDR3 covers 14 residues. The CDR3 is CASRTSGGQETQYF. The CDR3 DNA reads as TGTGCCAGCAGGACTAGCGGAGGCCAAGAGACCCAGTACTTC.

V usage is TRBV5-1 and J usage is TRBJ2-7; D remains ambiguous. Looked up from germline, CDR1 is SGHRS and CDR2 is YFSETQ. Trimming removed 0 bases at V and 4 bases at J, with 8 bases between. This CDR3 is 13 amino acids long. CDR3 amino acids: CASSLVGDYEQYF. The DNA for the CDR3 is TGCGCCAGCAGCTTGGTTGGAGATTACGAGCAGTACTTC.

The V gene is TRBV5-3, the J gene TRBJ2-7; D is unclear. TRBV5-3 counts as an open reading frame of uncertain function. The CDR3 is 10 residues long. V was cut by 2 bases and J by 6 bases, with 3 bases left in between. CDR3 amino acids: CARSFPEQYF. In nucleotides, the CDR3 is TGTGCCAGAAGCTTCCCCGAGCAGTACTTC.

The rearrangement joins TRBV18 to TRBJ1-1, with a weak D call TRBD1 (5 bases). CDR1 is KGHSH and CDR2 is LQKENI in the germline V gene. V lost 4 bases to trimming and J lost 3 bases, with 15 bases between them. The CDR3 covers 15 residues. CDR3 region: CASSQIQVGDTEAFF. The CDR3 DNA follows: TGTGCCAGCTCACAAATACAGGTTGGAGACACTGAAGCTTTCTTT.

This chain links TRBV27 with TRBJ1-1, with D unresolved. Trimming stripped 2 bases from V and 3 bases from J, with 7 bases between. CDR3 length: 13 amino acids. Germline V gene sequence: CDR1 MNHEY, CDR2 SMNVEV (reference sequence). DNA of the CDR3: TGTGCCAGCAGTTTACGAGGGTACACTGAAGCTTTCTTT. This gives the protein CASSLRGYTEAFF.

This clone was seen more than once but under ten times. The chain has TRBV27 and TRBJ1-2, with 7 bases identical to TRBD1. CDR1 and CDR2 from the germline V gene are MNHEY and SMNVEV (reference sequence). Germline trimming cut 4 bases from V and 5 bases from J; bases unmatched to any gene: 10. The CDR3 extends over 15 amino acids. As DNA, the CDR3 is TGTGCCAGCAGTTCTTCCAGGGGGTTTCCGTATGGCTACACCTTC. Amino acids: CASSSSRGFPYGYTF.

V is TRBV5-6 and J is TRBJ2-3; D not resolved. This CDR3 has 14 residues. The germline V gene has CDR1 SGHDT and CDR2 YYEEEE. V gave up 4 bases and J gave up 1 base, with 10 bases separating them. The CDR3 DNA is TGTGCCAGCAGCATCCCGGCTCGCACAGATACGCAGTATTTT. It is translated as CASSIPARTDTQYF.

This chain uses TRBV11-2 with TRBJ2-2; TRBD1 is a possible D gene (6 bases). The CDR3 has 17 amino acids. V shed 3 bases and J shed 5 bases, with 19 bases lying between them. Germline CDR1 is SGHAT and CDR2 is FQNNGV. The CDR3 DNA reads TGTGCCAGCAGCTTTGGCCTCAGGGGCCTTGGAACCGGGGAGCTGTTTTTT. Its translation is CASSFGLRGLGTGELFF.

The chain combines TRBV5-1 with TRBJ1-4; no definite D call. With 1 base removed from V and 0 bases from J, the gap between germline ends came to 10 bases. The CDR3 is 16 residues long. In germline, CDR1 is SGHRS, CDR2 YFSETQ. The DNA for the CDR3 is TGCGCCAGCAGCTTGATGAGTCAAGCAACTAATGAAAAACTGTTTTTT. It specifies CASSLMSQATNEKLFF.

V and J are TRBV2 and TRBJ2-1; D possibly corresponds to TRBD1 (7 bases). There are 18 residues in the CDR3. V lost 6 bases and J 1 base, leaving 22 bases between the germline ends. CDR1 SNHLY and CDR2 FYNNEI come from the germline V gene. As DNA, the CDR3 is TGTGCCAGCAGCGCCGCGCTCGGGCAGGGGGGTTCCTACAATGAGCAGTTCTTC. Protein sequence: CASSAALGQGGSYNEQFF.

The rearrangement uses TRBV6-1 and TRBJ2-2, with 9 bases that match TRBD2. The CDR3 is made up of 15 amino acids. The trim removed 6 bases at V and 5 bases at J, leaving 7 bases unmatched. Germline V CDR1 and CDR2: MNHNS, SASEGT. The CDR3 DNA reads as TGTGCCAGCAGATCAGCGGGAGGTTGGACCGGGGAGCTGTTTTTT. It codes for CASRSAGGWTGELFF.

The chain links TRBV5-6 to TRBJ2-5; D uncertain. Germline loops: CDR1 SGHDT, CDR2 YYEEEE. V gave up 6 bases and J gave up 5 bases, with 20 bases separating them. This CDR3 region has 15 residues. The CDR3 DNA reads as TGTGCCAGCACCTCTATTCGTACATCACAGGAGACCCAGTACTTC. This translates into CASTSIRTSQETQYF.